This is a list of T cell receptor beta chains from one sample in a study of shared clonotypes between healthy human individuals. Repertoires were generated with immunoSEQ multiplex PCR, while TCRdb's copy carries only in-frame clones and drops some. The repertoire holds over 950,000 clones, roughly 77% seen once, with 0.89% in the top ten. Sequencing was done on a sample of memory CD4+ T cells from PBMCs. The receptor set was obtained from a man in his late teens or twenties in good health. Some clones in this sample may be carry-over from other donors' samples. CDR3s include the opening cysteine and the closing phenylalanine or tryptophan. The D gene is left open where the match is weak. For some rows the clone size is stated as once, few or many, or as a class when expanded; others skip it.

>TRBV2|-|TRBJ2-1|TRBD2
TGTGCCAGCAGTGAGCGGCTAGCGGGAGTGGGAAATGAGCAGTTCTTC
CASSERLAGVGNEQFF
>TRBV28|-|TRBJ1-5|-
TGTGCCAGCACCCCCTCCATGAAGCCCCAGCATTTT
CASTPSMKPQHF
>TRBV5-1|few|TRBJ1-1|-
TGCGCCAGCAGAGTAACGCCCAGGGCTGACACTGAAGCTTTCTTT
CASRVTPRADTEAFF
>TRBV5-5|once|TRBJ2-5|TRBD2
TGTGCCAGCAGCAGAGATGGGACTACGACCCGACCCCAGTACTTC
CASSRDGTTTRPQYF
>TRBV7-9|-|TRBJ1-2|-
TGTGCCAGCAGCTTGGATGGGGATGGCGGCTACACCTTC
CASSLDGDGGYTF
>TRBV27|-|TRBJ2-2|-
TGTGCCAGCACAGGGAACACCGGGGAGCTGTTTTTT
CASTGNTGELFF
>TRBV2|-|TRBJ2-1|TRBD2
TGTGCCAGCGGTCCCCCTCAAACTAGCGGGAAACTAGGTGAGCAGTTCTTC
CASGPPQTSGKLGEQFF
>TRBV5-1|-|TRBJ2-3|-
TGCGCCAGCAGCTATGAGAGCCCCGTAACAGATACGCAGTATTTT
CASSYESPVTDTQYF
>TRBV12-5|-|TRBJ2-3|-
TGTGCTAGTGGTTTTTGGGATACGCAGTATTTT
CASGFWDTQYF
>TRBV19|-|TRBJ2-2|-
TGTGCCAGTAGTATAGTAAACTCCAACACCGGGGAGCTGTTTTTT
CASSIVNSNTGELFF
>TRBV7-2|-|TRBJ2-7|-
TGTGCCAGCAGCTTAGTGCGTGGGAACGGCGACGAGCAGTACTTC
CASSLVRGNGDEQYF
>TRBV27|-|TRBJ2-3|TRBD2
TGTGCCAGCACTCGACTAGCGGGAGTACCCACAGATACGCAGTATTTT
CASTRLAGVPTDTQYF
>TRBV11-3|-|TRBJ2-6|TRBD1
TGTGCCAGCAGCTCGGACAGGTTCAACGGTAGCTCTGGGGCCAACGTCCTGACTTTC
CASSSDRFNGSSGANVLTF
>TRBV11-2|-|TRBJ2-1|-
TGTGCCAGCAGCTTCGGGACCCCCCAATACAATGAGCAGTTCTTC
CASSFGTPQYNEQFF
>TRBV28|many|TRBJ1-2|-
TGTGCCAGCAGTTTAACAGCTAACTATGGCTACACCTTC
CASSLTANYGYTF
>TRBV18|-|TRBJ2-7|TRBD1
TGTGCCAGCTCACCGGAGGCAGGGGGCGCCTACGAGCAGTACTTC
CASSPEAGGAYEQYF
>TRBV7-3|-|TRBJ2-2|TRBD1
TGTGCCAGCAGCCCGACGGGACAGGCGTCGGGCACCGGGGAGCTGTTTTTT
CASSPTGQASGTGELFF
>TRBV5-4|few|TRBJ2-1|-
TGTGCCAGCAGCTTGGACGCTAACAATGAGCAGTTCTTC
CASSLDANNEQFF
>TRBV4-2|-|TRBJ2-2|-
TGTGCCAGCAGCCAGGGGAGAAACACCGGGGAGCTGTTTTTT
CASSQGRNTGELFF
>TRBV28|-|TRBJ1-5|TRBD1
TGTGCCAGCAGTTTTTGGGGACAGAATAGCAATCAGCCCCAGCATTTT
CASSFWGQNSNQPQHF
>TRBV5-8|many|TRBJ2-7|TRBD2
TGTGCCAGCAGCTTGGTTCCTAGCGGAAGGAGCTCCTACGAGCAGTACTTC
CASSLVPSGRSSYEQYF
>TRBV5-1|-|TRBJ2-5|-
TGCGCCAGCAGCTTTATCTCCCCGCGGGAGACCCAGTACTTC
CASSFISPRETQYF
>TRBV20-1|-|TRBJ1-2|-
TGCAGTGCCTATGGGGAGATTGGCTACACCTTC
CSAYGEIGYTF
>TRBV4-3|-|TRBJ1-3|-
TGCGCCAGCAGCCAAGACTATCGGAACACCATATATTTT
CASSQDYRNTIYF
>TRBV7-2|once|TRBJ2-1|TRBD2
TGTGCCAGCAGCTTAGGACTAGCGGCCTCCTACAATGAGCAGTTCTTC
CASSLGLAASYNEQFF
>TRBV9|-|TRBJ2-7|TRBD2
TGTGCCAGCAGCGTAGGGACTAGCGGATCCTACGAGCAGTACTTC
CASSVGTSGSYEQYF
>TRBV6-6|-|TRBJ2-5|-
TGTGCCAGCAGCCCGACTCTACTCGAAGGAGAGACCCAGTACTTC
CASSPTLLEGETQYF
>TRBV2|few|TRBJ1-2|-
TGTGCCAGCAGTGTTAGGGGGATTAATGGCTACACCTTC
CASSVRGINGYTF
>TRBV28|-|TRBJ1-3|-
TGTGCCAGCAGTAGTTATGAAAACACCATATATTTT
CASSSYENTIYF
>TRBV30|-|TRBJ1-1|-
TGTGCCTGGAGTCCATACAGCGCTGAAGCTTTCTTT
CAWSPYSAEAFF
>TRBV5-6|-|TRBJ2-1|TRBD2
TGTGCCAGCAGTAGCGGGCTGAGCTCCTACAATGAGCAGTTCTTC
CASSSGLSSYNEQFF
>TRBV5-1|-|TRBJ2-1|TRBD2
TGCGCCAGCAGCTTGGGCGGGAGTAACAATGAGCAGTTCTTC
CASSLGGSNNEQFF
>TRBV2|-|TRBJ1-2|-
TGTGCCAGCAGTGTAGGGCCGGGCTTGGATGGCTACACCTTC
CASSVGPGLDGYTF
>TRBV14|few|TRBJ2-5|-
TGTGCCAGCAGCCCTCACGGAGGGGAGACCCAGTACTTC
CASSPHGGETQYF
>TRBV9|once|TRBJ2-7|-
TGTGCCAGCAGCGTAGCCCCCCAGGGAAGGGAGCAGTACTTC
CASSVAPQGREQYF
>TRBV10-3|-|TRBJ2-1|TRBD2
TGTGCCATCAAAGCGGGATCCTACAATGAGCAGTTCTTC
CAIKAGSYNEQFF
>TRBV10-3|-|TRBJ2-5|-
TGTGCCATCAGTGACAGGGAAGAGACCCAGTACTTC
CAISDREETQYF
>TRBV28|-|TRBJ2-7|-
TGTGCCAGCAGTACCACGGGACCGCCCCAGCAGTACTTC
CASSTTGPPQQYF
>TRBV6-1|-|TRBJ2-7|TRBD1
TGTGCCAGCAGTGAGCAGGGGGCCGAGCAGTACTTC
CASSEQGAEQYF
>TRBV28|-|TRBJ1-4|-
TGTGCCAGCAATGCACATACCGGCGGTCAGGGAGGAGAAAAACTGTTTTTT
CASNAHTGGQGGEKLFF
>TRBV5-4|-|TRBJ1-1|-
TGTGCCAGCAGCTTGGATCGTAGTACGAACACTGAAGCTTTCTTT
CASSLDRSTNTEAFF
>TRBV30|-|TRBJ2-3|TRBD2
TGTGCCTGGGGTAGCGGGACCGTTTCCGATACGCAGTATTTT
CAWGSGTVSDTQYF
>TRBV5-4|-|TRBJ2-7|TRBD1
TGTGCCAGCAGCTTGGCTCCGGGACAGGGGCTCGACGAGCAGTACTTC
CASSLAPGQGLDEQYF
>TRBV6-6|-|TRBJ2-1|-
TGTGCCAGCAGTTACTTGGGTTTCGAGCAGTTCTTC
CASSYLGFEQFF
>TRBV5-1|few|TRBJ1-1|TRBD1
TGCGCCAGCAGCCAGGACAGGGAAGCTTTCTTT
CASSQDREAFF
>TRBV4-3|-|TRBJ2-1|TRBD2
TGCGCCAGCAGCCCCTATTTCGCGGGAGACTATGAGCAGTTCTTC
CASSPYFAGDYEQFF
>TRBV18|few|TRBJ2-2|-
TGTGCCAGCTCACCGAGGGGACCGTACGGGCCCGGGGAGCTGTTTTTT
CASSPRGPYGPGELFF
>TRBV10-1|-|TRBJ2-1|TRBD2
TGCGCCAGCAGTGCCTTTACTAGCGGGATAGGTAATGAGCAGTTCTTC
CASSAFTSGIGNEQFF
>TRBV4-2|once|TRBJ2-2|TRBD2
TGTGCCAGCAGCCAAGGCGGGGGGTTAGCTAGTAGCGGGGAGCTGTTTTTT
CASSQGGGLASSGELFF
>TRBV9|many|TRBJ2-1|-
TGTGCCAGCAGCGCCCCCGGGTTAGCTGGCAATGAGCAGTTCTTC
CASSAPGLAGNEQFF
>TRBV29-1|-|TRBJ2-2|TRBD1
TGCAGCGTTGAAGATGGGGACAGTGGGTTCGGGGAGCTGTTTTTT
CSVEDGDSGFGELFF
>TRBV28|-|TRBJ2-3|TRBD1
TGTGCCAGCAGTTTACAGGACAGGGGGGGATCTAGCACAGATACGCAGTATTTT
CASSLQDRGGSSTDTQYF
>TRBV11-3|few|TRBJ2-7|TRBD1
TGTGCCAGCAGCAGGGACAGCTACGAGCAGTACTTC
CASSRDSYEQYF
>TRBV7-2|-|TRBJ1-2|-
TGTGCCAGCAGCCCACATTCCGGACCCTATGGCTACACCTTC
CASSPHSGPYGYTF
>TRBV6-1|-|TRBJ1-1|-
TGTGCCAGCAGTGAAGCAGCCAGAGAAGCTTTCTTT
CASSEAAREAFF
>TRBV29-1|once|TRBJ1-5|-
TGCAGCGTGGGCGGCAGGGTGGGTCAGCCCCAGCATTTT
CSVGGRVGQPQHF
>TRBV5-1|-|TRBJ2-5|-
TGCGCCAGCAGCTACGCTCGACAGGCTGAAGAGACCCAGTACTTC
CASSYARQAEETQYF
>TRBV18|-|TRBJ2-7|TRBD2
TGTGCCAGCTCACCACGGGCTAGCGGGATTAGAACCTCCTACGAGCAGTACTTC
CASSPRASGIRTSYEQYF
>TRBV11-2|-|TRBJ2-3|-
TGTGCCAGCAGCCCCGTCCCATTGACAGCATATACGCAGTATTTT
CASSPVPLTAYTQYF
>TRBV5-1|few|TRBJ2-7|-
TGCGCCAGCAGCTTGGGGGACCGGGACACAGTACACGAGCAGTACTTC
CASSLGDRDTVHEQYF